These 14 T cell receptor beta chains were all obtained from the same sample, sequenced in a study of cytomegalovirus exposure and HLA in healthy donors. PCR primers comprised 60 Vbeta and 13 Jbeta primers. TCRdb's copy holds only in-frame clones and misses some; the assay was immunoSEQ multiplex PCR. Of under 90,000 clones in the sample, 65% to 70% are singletons; the top ten hold about 7.6%. Sequencing used PBMCs. All receptors come from a man aged 35-49 years in good health and CMV-seropositive.

In this sample, this clone turned up a few times. This chain uses TRBV5-4 with TRBJ2-3, with 7 bases that match TRBD1. The trim removed 4 bases at V and 2 bases at J, leaving 13 bases unmatched. The CDR3 runs 17 residues. From germline, CDR1 is SGHNT and CDR2 YYREEE (reference sequence). The CDR3 sequence is CASSVGRGSPNTDTQYF. CDR3 nucleotide sequence: TGTGCCAGCAGCGTCGGCAGGGGGAGCCCGAACACAGATACGCAGTATTTT.

The V gene is TRBV7-6, the J gene TRBJ1-1; D perhaps matches TRBD1 (5 bases). This CDR3 is built from 14 residues. V dropped 5 bases and J dropped 5 bases, with 15 bases sitting between them. Germline assignment: CDR1 SGHVS and CDR2 FNYEAQ. DNA of the CDR3: TGTGCCAGCAGCGCGACGGGAGGGGAAACTGAAGCTTTCTTT. Protein sequence: CASSATGGETEAFF.

CDR3 bases: TGTGCCAGCAGTGGGGTGGGAGACCTCAATGAGCAGTTCTTC. It codes for CASSGVGDLNEQFF. The chain is built from TRBV9 and TRBJ2-1, with a tentative D call TRBD2 (5 bases). The CDR3 contains 14 residues. Germline assignment: CDR1 SGDLS and CDR2 YYNGEE. V lost 5 bases, J lost 6 bases, and 15 bases lay in between.

V is TRBV6-5 and J is TRBJ2-7, with TRBD1 as a possible D gene (6 bases). V was shortened by 7 bases and J by 1 base, with 17 bases between the two germline ends. From germline, CDR1 is MNHEY and CDR2 SVGAGI. The CDR3 has 15 amino acids. CDR3 residues: CASKGNWGQSYEQYF. CDR3 DNA: TGTGCCAGCAAGGGTAACTGGGGGCAATCCTACGAGCAGTACTTC.

This clone was observed a handful of times. The chain carries TRBV14 and TRBJ1-1, with D hard to call. Deletions cut 0 bases from V and 6 bases from J, with 14 bases between. The CDR3 covers 15 residues. The germline CDR1 and CDR2 sequences are SGHDN and FVKESK. This CDR3 is CASSQDLGGNSEAFF. DNA of the CDR3: TGTGCCAGCAGCCAAGATTTGGGAGGTAACTCTGAAGCTTTCTTT.

The rearrangement links TRBV4-1 to TRBJ1-2; possibly TRBD1 for D (5 bases). Germline V CDR1 and CDR2: MGHRA, YSYEKL. Trimming left V 4 bases short and J 4 bases short, with 13 bases between. The CDR3 spans 14 residues. Here the CDR3 DNA reads TGCGCCAGCAGCCCTCCAACAGGTACCTATGGCTACACCTTC. Protein: CASSPPTGTYGYTF.

This chain connects TRBV4-1 to TRBJ2-7; tentative D call: TRBD1 (6 bases). This CDR3 comprises 14 residues. The germline gives CDR1 MGHRA, CDR2 YSYEKL. V lost 4 bases and J lost 2, with 12 bases in between. The DNA of the CDR3 is TGCGCCAGCAGCCCGACAGGACGAGCCTACGAGCAGTACTTC. Translating gives CASSPTGRAYEQYF.

This rearrangement joins TRBV5-4 to TRBJ1-1, with TRBD1 matching over 10 bases. This CDR3 is 14 amino acids long. V trimming: 4 bases; J trimming: 5 bases; junction bases outside the gene matches: 5. CDR1 is SGHNT, CDR2 YYREEE, per germline (reference sequence). The chain's CDR3 is CASSRTGGETEAFF. The CDR3 DNA is TGTGCCAGCAGCCGGACAGGGGGAGAAACTGAAGCTTTCTTT. The full variable domain, rest sourced from reference TRBV5-4 and TRBJ1-1, is ETGVTQSPTHLIKTRGQQVTLRCSSQSGHNTVSWYQQALGQGPQFIFQYYREEENGRGNFPPRFSGLQFPNYSSELNVNALELDDSALYLCASSRTGGETEAFFGQGTRLTVV.

To note about this clone: The sample holds other DNA sequences that translate to the same CDR3. The CDR3 region is CASSLVGGNTEAFF. The CDR3 nucleotides are TGCGCCAGCAGCTTGGTGGGGGGGAACACTGAAGCTTTCTTT. The chain joins TRBV5-1 to TRBJ1-1; the D gene is possibly TRBD1 (5 bases). CDR3 length: 14 residues. V lost 0 bases to trimming and J lost 1 base, with 7 bases between them. Per germline, CDR1 SGHRS and CDR2 YFSETQ.

This chain links TRBV5-1 with TRBJ2-2; 8 bases fit TRBD1. The CDR3 totals 15 residues. Losses at the gene ends were 4 bases for V and 1 base for J; bases not matched to a gene: 3. Germline-derived CDR1 and CDR2 are SGHRS and YFSETQ. The CDR3 loop is CASSIGQGNTGELFF. Here the CDR3 DNA reads TGCGCCAGCAGCATCGGACAGGGGAACACCGGGGAGCTGTTTTTT.

V usage is TRBV4-2 and J usage is TRBJ2-2; tentative D call: TRBD2 (6 bases). The CDR3 has 16 amino acids. Germline V lookup: CDR1 LGHNA, CDR2 YNFKEQ. V was cut by 4 bases and J by 2 bases, with 14 bases left in between. CDR3 in DNA: TGTGCCAGCAGCCTCGCGGCGGGGCAAAACACCGGGGAGCTGTTTTTT. Protein: CASSLAAGQNTGELFF.

This chain joins TRBV9 and TRBJ2-4; TRBD1 agrees at 10 bases. CDR3 length: 14 amino acids. Germline V CDR1 and CDR2: SGDLS, YYNGEE. V was clipped by 4 bases and J by 11 bases; unmatched bases: 9. Written as DNA, the CDR3 is TGTGCCAGCAGCCCCCAGGACAGGGGGGCTTTTCAGTACTTC. It translates to CASSPQDRGAFQYF.

The chain recombines TRBV5-4 with TRBJ1-3, with D hard to call. Trimming cost V 0 bases and J 2 bases, with 9 bases left between them. The CDR3 is made up of 15 amino acids. Germline CDR1 SGHNT, CDR2 YYREEE (reference sequence). The CDR3 nucleotides are TGTGCCAGCAGCTTGGGTCTGACAACTGGAAACACCATATATTTT. Residues: CASSLGLTTGNTIYF.

The sample holds one count of this clone. Other nucleotide sequences in the sample specify the same CDR3. V usage is TRBV5-1 and J usage is TRBJ1-1, with 7 positions matching TRBD1. CDR1 is SGHRS and CDR2 is YFSETQ in the germline V gene. The CDR3 loop spans 15 amino acids. With 4 bases clipped from V and 0 bases from J, the junction kept 6 bases outside the gene matches. The CDR3 region is CASSPLTGMNTEAFF. The CDR3 DNA reads as TGCGCCAGCAGCCCGCTGACAGGGATGAACACTGAAGCTTTCTTT.